This T cell receptor (beta chain) was documented in a study of cytomegalovirus exposure and HLA in healthy donors. Study-level findings and limits: The authors enumerated 180 or so TCR beta chains as linked to cytomegalovirus. Earlier analysis found most TCR beta V segments productive about 87% or about 30% of the time. The study assumed roughly uniform donor sequencing depth for presence/absence analyses. CMV serostatus was the only immune exposure information that was available.

This CDR3 has 17 amino acids. Germline values: CDR1 MGHRA, CDR2 YSYEKL. J gave up 0 bases and V 4 bases, and 10 bases lay outside the gene matches. The PCR contained 60 Vbeta and 13 Jbeta primers. Assay: immunoSEQ multiplex PCR; the TCRdb copy retains only in-frame clones and omits some. The table lists approximately 170,000 clones, roughly four fifths of them singletons. This clone was counted a single time. The antigen remains undetermined. Sequencing was done on a sample of PBMCs. V is TRBV4-1 and J is TRBJ2-5; 8 positions agree with TRBD2. The sequence was obtained from a man aged 35 to 55 in good health and CMV-seronegative. This chain's CDR3 is CASSLLVGGGYQETQYF. The CDR3 bases are TGCGCCAGCAGCCTTCTGGTGGGCGGGGGGTACCAAGAGACCCAGTACTTC.